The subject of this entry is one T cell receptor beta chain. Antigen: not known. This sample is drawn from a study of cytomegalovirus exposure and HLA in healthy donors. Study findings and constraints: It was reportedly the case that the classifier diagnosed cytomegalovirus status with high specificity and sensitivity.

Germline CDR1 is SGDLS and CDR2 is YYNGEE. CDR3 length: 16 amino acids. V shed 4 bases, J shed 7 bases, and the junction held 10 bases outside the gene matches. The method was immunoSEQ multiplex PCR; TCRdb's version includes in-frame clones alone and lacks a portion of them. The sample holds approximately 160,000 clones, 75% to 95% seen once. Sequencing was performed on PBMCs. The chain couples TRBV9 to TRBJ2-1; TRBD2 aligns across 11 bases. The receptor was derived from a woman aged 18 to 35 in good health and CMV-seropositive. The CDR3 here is CASSPSGTSGLNEQFF. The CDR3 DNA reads TGTGCCAGCAGCCCGTCCGGGACTAGCGGCCTGAATGAGCAGTTCTTC. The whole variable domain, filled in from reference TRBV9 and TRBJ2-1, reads DSGVTQTPKHLITATGQRVTLRCSPRSGDLSVYWYQQSLDQGLQFLIQYYNGEERAKGNILERFSAQQFPDLHSELNLSSLELGDSALYFCASSPSGTSGLNEQFFGPGTRLTVL.